The rows below give T cell receptor beta chains drawn from one sample of a study of cytomegalovirus exposure and HLA in healthy donors. Profiled with immunoSEQ multiplex PCR; TCRdb holds only in-frame clones, not every one. In the table there are approximately 140,000 clones, approximately 80% of which are singletons. What was sequenced was PBMCs. The receptors were gathered from a male donor in good health and CMV-seronegative. CDR3s include the opening cysteine and the closing phenylalanine or tryptophan. Clone size is stated in some rows and not others, as once, few, many or a class when expanded.

v_gene	abundance	j_gene	CDR3aa
TRBV5-8	-	TRBJ1-5	CASSSFGTGSSQPQHF
TRBV5-6	-	TRBJ2-5	CASSRPRQGRETQYF
TRBV7-2	-	TRBJ1-2	CASSLHGQGLGGYTF
TRBV13	-	TRBJ2-1	CASSPTVNEQFF
TRBV5-1	-	TRBJ2-1	CASSSPGSSYNEQFF
TRBV30	-	TRBJ1-1	CALDRGTEAFF
TRBV5-1	-	TRBJ2-1	CASRVSGSSYNEQFF
TRBV5-4	-	TRBJ1-3	CASSSGLVSGNTIYF
TRBV7-9	few	TRBJ2-3	CASSFSADTQYF
TRBV28	-	TRBJ1-4	CASTGGGGANEKLFF
TRBV5-5	-	TRBJ1-2	CASSLEWNSYYGYTF
TRBV30	-	TRBJ1-1	CAWVQGGRTEAFF
TRBV2	-	TRBJ2-7	CASSPRVLSYEQYF
TRBV5-1	-	TRBJ1-2	CASSLYRAGEGYTF
TRBV9	-	TRBJ2-7	CASSVDQGATYEQYF
TRBV18	-	TRBJ1-2	CASSPVSGRGMSNYGYTF
TRBV10-3	few	TRBJ1-5	CAISSQGNRNQPQHF
TRBV5-1	-	TRBJ1-1	CASRQGGNTEAFF
TRBV5-1	few	TRBJ1-1	CASSFTGGAFFFAEAFF
TRBV10-2	-	TRBJ2-5	CASSLFGETQYF